This T cell receptor beta chain was captured by sequencing in a study of OX40 agonist ivuxolimab in advanced cancers. TCRdb's copy holds only in-frame clones and misses some; the assay was immunoSEQ multiplex PCR. The sample lists roughly 86,000 clones, roughly nine tenths seen once, with around 0.69% in the top ten. V was trimmed by 3 bases and J by 4 bases, leaving 7 bases between them. The CDR3 length is 12 residues. Per germline, CDR1 MDHEN and CDR2 SYDVKM. This clone has only one observation. The chain joins TRBV28 to TRBJ2-7; no definite D call. The starting material was CD4+ or CD8+ T cells sorted from blood, obtained in a trial of the OX40 agonist ivuxolimab. This receptor was identified in an adult with an advanced solid tumor such as melanoma, head and neck, liver or kidney cancer. CDR3 sequence reads: CASSLSLYEQYF. For the CDR3, the DNA is TGTGCCAGCAGTTTGAGTCTATACGAGCAGTACTTC.